The clone carrying this T cell receptor beta chain was seen more than once but under ten times. Antigen: not known. The data were obtained in a study of shared clonotypes between healthy human individuals. It was at deep level that the assay was run. The authors distributed each subset's genomic DNA evenly over several immunoSEQ plates. Assay: immunoSEQ multiplex PCR; the TCRdb copy retains only in-frame clones and omits some. The sample carries some 530,000 clones, 60% to 80% recorded once. Caucasian adults living in Nashville, Tennessee, provided all samples. The CDR3 contains 15 residues. V trimming: 2 bases; J trimming: 6 bases; junction bases outside the gene matches: 7. The germline V gene has CDR1 MRHNA and CDR2 SNTAGT. Study observations and caveats: Only blood was sampled, and tissue TCR repertoires likely differ from blood ones.

The sample was PBMCs. The J gene is TRBJ2-1, the V gene TRBV6-4, with 7 nucleotides matching TRBD2. This TCR derives from a woman aged 40 to 50 in good health. Some clones in this sample may be carry-over from other donors' samples. CDR3 coding DNA: TGTGCCAGCAGTGACCGAGCGGGACGGGGCAATGAGCAGTTCTTC. Protein product: CASSDRAGRGNEQFF.